These 27 T cell receptor beta chains were all obtained from the same sample, sequenced in a study of T cell changes during pregnancy in multiple sclerosis. The protocol was immunoSEQ multiplex PCR, while the TCRdb copy is restricted to in-frame clones and leaves out a portion. The table lists about 40,000 clones, 80% to 90% of them singletons. Sequenced material: peripheral blood, taken in the first trimester of pregnancy. These receptors were obtained from a female donor in good health, enrolled as a control in a pregnancy study.

This chain uses TRBV28 with TRBJ1-1, with 9 positions matching TRBD1. The ends lost 2 bases at V and 5 bases at J; junction bases unmatched: 3. Germline V CDR1 and CDR2: MDHEN, SYDVKM. The CDR3 extends over 14 amino acids. CDR3: CASSLTGGWTEAFF. CDR3 coding DNA: TGTGCCAGCAGTTTAACAGGGGGCTGGACTGAAGCTTTCTTT.

CDR3 loop: CASSYPTSGAYNEQFF. Here the CDR3 DNA reads TGTGCCAGCAGTTACCCGACTAGCGGGGCATACAATGAGCAGTTCTTC. V gene TRBV6-5 combines with J gene TRBJ2-1, with TRBD2 matching 11 bases. Germline V lookup: CDR1 MNHEY, CDR2 SVGAGI. The CDR3 consists of 16 residues. With V trimmed by 2 bases and J by 4 bases, 4 bases remained unmatched.

This clone was found a few times. The V call is TRBV6-4, the J call TRBJ2-3; TRBD1 is a possible D gene (6 bases). The CDR3 has 17 amino acids. Germline CDR1 is MRHNA and CDR2 is SNTAGT. V was trimmed by 0 bases and J by 5 bases, leaving 18 bases between them. This chain's CDR3 is CASSDSPGAPGRDTQYF. The CDR3, as DNA: TGTGCCAGCAGTGACTCTCCAGGGGCCCCAGGTAGAGATACGCAGTATTTT.

The rearrangement joins TRBV2 to TRBJ1-4; D possibly corresponds to TRBD1 (6 bases). The CDR3 has 17 residues. Per germline, CDR1 SNHLY and CDR2 FYNNEI. Trimming shortened V by 7 bases and J by 4 bases, and 22 bases separated the two germline ends. This chain's CDR3 is CASTAGTLIRVNEKLFF. CDR3 sequence (DNA): TGTGCCAGCACCGCCGGGACACTCATCCGGGTTAATGAAAAACTGTTTTTT.

There are a few counts of this clone. J is TRBJ2-1 and V is TRBV19, with 7 bases aligning to TRBD2. CDR3 length: 14 amino acids. Unmatched junction bases numbered 8, after V lost 8 bases and J lost 4 bases. Per germline, CDR1 LNHDA and CDR2 SQIVND (reference sequence). The CDR3, as DNA: TGTGCCAGTGGCGGGGCTAGCGGTTACAATGAGCAGTTCTTC. This translates into CASGGASGYNEQFF.

This chain links TRBV29-1 with TRBJ2-1; a weak D match, TRBD1 (7 bases). V was pared by 8 bases and J by 0 bases, with 20 bases between. CDR3 length: 16 residues. Germline values: CDR1 SQVTM, CDR2 ANQGSEA. CDR3 sequence reads: CSILGDSGRSYNEQFF. The CDR3, as DNA: TGCAGCATATTGGGGGACAGCGGGCGCTCCTACAATGAGCAGTTCTTC.

The V call is TRBV9, the J call TRBJ2-1; the match to TRBD2 covers 14 bases. The V gene's germline CDR1 is SGDLS and CDR2 YYNGEE. Unmatched junction bases numbered 8, after V lost 4 bases and J lost 8 bases. The CDR3 spans 16 residues. CDR3 region: CASSPRTSGGWDEQFF. The CDR3 coding sequence is TGTGCCAGCAGCCCGCGGACTAGCGGGGGGTGGGATGAGCAGTTCTTC.

The CDR3 is CASSQVGGAGRYEQYF. CDR3 bases: TGCGCCAGCAGCCAAGTGGGCGGAGCAGGGAGGTACGAGCAGTACTTC. The chain is built from TRBV4-1 and TRBJ2-7; D is possibly TRBD2 (6 bases). V lost 1 base and J lost 4, with 17 bases in between. CDR1 is MGHRA, CDR2 YSYEKL, per germline. This CDR3 is built from 16 residues.

The genes are TRBV19 and TRBJ1-2; possibly TRBD1 for D (6 bases). CDR3 length equals 13 residues. V dropped 2 bases and J dropped 6 bases, with 10 bases sitting between them. The germline CDR1 and CDR2 sequences are LNHDA and SQIVND (reference sequence). DNA of the CDR3: TGTGCCAGTAGTATACTGGGGGCGGATGGCTACACCTTC. Its translation is CASSILGADGYTF. The entire variable domain, with the rest obtained from reference TRBV19 and TRBJ1-2, is as follows: DGGITQSPKYLFRKEGQNVTLSCEQNLNHDAMYWYRQDPGQGLRLIYYSQIVNDFQKGDIAEGYSVSREKKESFPLTVTSAQKNPTAFYLCASSILGADGYTFGSGTRLTVV.

CDR3 sequence: CASSTGFENTEAFF. The DNA of the CDR3 is TGTGCCAGCAGTACAGGGTTCGAGAACACTGAAGCTTTCTTT. J is TRBJ1-1 and V is TRBV6-1, with D possibly matching TRBD1 (6 bases). CDR3 length equals 14 residues. Trimming removed 5 bases from V and 1 base from J, with 11 bases in between. The germline V gene has CDR1 MNHNS and CDR2 SASEGT.

By share of the sample, this clone is medium-sized. The chain combines TRBV6-1 with TRBJ1-5; no reliable D call. Per the germline V gene, CDR1 is MNHNS and CDR2 is SASEGT. Trimming left V 1 base short and J 2 bases short, with 12 bases between. The CDR3 covers 16 residues. The CDR3 DNA reads as TGTGCCAGCAGTGAAGGCGAGGGAATGGGCAATCAGCCCCAGCATTTT. Residues: CASSEGEGMGNQPQHF.

V is TRBV7-9 and J is TRBJ2-7; a possible D gene is TRBD1 (6 bases). Germline CDR1 is SEHNR and CDR2 is FQNEAQ (reference sequence). The CDR3 contains 13 residues. Trimming left V 7 bases short and J 6 bases short, with 16 bases between. The CDR3 nucleotides are TGTGCCAGCACCCAGGCAGGGGAAACCGAGCAGTACTTC. Translated: CASTQAGETEQYF.

The rearrangement uses TRBV13 and TRBJ2-5; 9 positions agree with TRBD2. TRBJ2-7 explains the end of the DNA better; the J call may be wrong. The CDR3 loop spans 15 amino acids. Germline values: CDR1 PRHDT, CDR2 FYEKMQ (reference sequence). The CDR3 region has the DNA TGTGCCAGCAGCCCTGGACTAGCGAGCTCCTACGAGCAGTACTTC. Translating gives CASSPGLASSYEQYF.

The chain combines TRBV10-3 with TRBJ1-3; TRBD1 is a possible D gene (5 bases). CDR1 is ENHRY, CDR2 SYGVKD, per germline. CDR3 size: 14 residues. V shed 2 bases and J shed 4 bases, with 9 bases lying between them. The CDR3 DNA reads as TGTGCCATCAGTGAGAGGGGCTCCGGAAACACCATATATTTT. Residues: CAISERGSGNTIYF.

V and J are TRBV11-2 and TRBJ2-5, with D perhaps TRBD2 (6 bases). Trimming removed 5 bases from V and 3 bases from J, with 10 bases in between. The CDR3 is made up of 13 amino acids. Per the germline V gene, CDR1 is SGHAT and CDR2 is FQNNGV. The CDR3 region has the DNA TGTGCCAGCAGCCCCTGGGGGGAAGAGACCCAGTACTTC. It translates to CASSPWGEETQYF.

This chain joins TRBV10-1 and TRBJ1-1; TRBD1 might be the D (5 bases). CDR1 and CDR2 (germline): WNHNN, SYGVQD (reference sequence). CDR3 length equals 12 residues. Trimming shortened V by 6 bases and J by 4 bases, and 9 bases separated the two germline ends. The CDR3 DNA is TGCGCCAGCAGCCAGACAGCCACTGAAGCTTTCTTT. Residues: CASSQTATEAFF.

The chain has TRBV7-9 and TRBJ2-7; TRBD2 matches at 8 bases. CDR1 is SEHNR, CDR2 FQNEAQ, per germline (reference sequence). J was trimmed by 4 bases and V by 5 bases; bases with no gene match: 7. This CDR3 is built from 14 residues. CDR3: CASSLGRGKYEQYF. The DNA of the CDR3 is TGTGCCAGCAGCCTCGGGAGGGGAAAGTACGAGCAGTACTTC.

The V call is TRBV6-4, the J call TRBJ1-1, with TRBD1 matching 8 bases. The germline V gene has CDR1 MRHNA and CDR2 SNTAGT. J gave up 3 bases and V 5 bases, and 5 bases lay outside the gene matches. This CDR3 has 14 amino acids. CDR3 sequence reads: CASSLTGEDTEAFF. CDR3 in DNA: TGTGCCAGCAGTTTGACAGGGGAGGACACTGAAGCTTTCTTT.

The chain combines TRBV21-1 with TRBJ1-2; the table's TRBD1 call for D was not verified on the DNA. TRBV21-1 is classified as a pseudogene. This CDR3 spans 15 amino acids. The CDR3 region has the DNA TGTGCCAGCAGCAAAGGGGGCAGGGAAGTGGATGGCTACACCTTC. Translating gives CASSKGGREVDGYTF.

There are a few counts of this clone. This chain joins TRBV5-6 and TRBJ1-6; no reliable D call. The CDR3 runs 14 residues. Looked up from germline, CDR1 is SGHDT and CDR2 is YYEEEE. V gave up 4 bases and J gave up 10 bases, with 15 bases separating them. DNA of the CDR3: TGTGCCAGCAGCAGCGGACCTCTGGGATCACCCCTCCACTTT. Translating gives CASSSGPLGSPLHF.

This sequence joins TRBV29-1 and TRBJ1-1; a weak D match, TRBD1 (6 bases). The germline V and J ends were trimmed by 2 bases and 5 bases, with 15 bases remaining between them. CDR3 length equals 14 residues. Germline lookup yields CDR1 SQVTM and CDR2 ANQGSEA. The DNA of the CDR3 is TGCAGCGTTGAAATAGGGGGAGTAGGGACTGAAGCTTTCTTT. Residues: CSVEIGGVGTEAFF.

This sequence joins TRBV5-5 and TRBJ1-6, with 7 bases matching TRBD1. CDR3 length: 14 amino acids. Looked up from germline, CDR1 is SGHKS and CDR2 is YYEKEE (reference sequence). The ends lost 4 bases at V and 3 bases at J; junction bases unmatched: 1. DNA of the CDR3: TGTGCCAGCAGCCGGGACAGCTATAATTCACCCCTCCACTTT. Translation: CASSRDSYNSPLHF.

The gene calls are TRBV27 and TRBJ2-1, with unresolved D. Trimming took off 6 bases at V and 3 bases at J, with 9 bases between the two ends. CDR1 is MNHEY and CDR2 is SMNVEV in the germline V gene (reference sequence). This CDR3 region has 13 residues. CDR3 DNA sequence: TGTGCCAGCAGCCCGCGTGTCTACAATGAGCAGTTCTTC. Its translation is CASSPRVYNEQFF.

The rearrangement uses TRBV5-6 and TRBJ1-2; 9 positions agree with TRBD1. Germline CDR1 is SGHDT and CDR2 is YYEEEE. V was pared by 2 bases and J by 4 bases, with 9 bases of the junction left unmatched. The CDR3 covers 16 residues. The CDR3 bases are TGTGCCAGCAGCTTCCGGACAGGGGCGGTTCCCTATGGCTACACCTTC. Residues: CASSFRTGAVPYGYTF.

The chain joins TRBV7-2 to TRBJ1-1; the D gene is possibly TRBD1 (5 bases). The germline CDR1 and CDR2 sequences are SGHTA and FQGNSA. The CDR3 sequence is 18 residues long. The V and J ends lost 2 bases and 0 bases respectively, with 19 bases between them. CDR3 amino acids: CASSLSWGWTSMNTEAFF. CDR3 DNA sequence: TGTGCCAGCAGCTTAAGTTGGGGCTGGACGTCTATGAACACTGAAGCTTTCTTT.

The genes are TRBV6-1 and TRBJ2-5, with 7 positions matching TRBD1. The end of the DNA fits TRBJ2-7 better, so the J call may be wrong. This CDR3 is built from 14 residues. CDR1 MNHNS and CDR2 SASEGT come from the germline V gene. The CDR3 here is CASSERQGSDEQYF. Written as DNA, the CDR3 is TGTGCCAGCAGTGAAAGACAGGGTTCCGACGAGCAGTACTTC.

The V call is TRBV28, the J call TRBJ1-1, with 9 bases that match TRBD1. V dropped 10 bases and J dropped 1; count of bases not matched to a gene: 1. The CDR3 runs 12 residues. CDR1 is MDHEN, CDR2 SYDVKM, per germline. CDR3 region: CATQGANTEAFF. In DNA, the CDR3 is TGTGCCACACAGGGGGCGAACACTGAAGCTTTCTTT.